The entry that follows covers one TCR beta chain sequence. What it binds is not known. These data are taken from a study of tissue T cells after allogeneic stem cell transplantation. Study-wide points: Motif-based clustering found tissue-specific repertoire signatures shared across patients, though few clones were shared. Sampling depth was limited, and the cohort was small and clinically varied.

CDR3 length: 15 residues. With V trimmed by 2 bases and J by 5 bases, 9 bases remained unmatched. The germline CDR1 and CDR2 sequences are SGDLS and YYNGEE. The data were produced by immunoSEQ multiplex PCR, yet TCRdb's version contains in-frame clones alone and is incomplete. The table includes approximately 2,000 clones, roughly three quarters detected once. The receptor was isolated from a female donor older than 55 with lung cancer. Sequencing used tissue from the stomach, obtained at autopsy. The chain employs TRBV9 and TRBJ2-7; 8 nucleotides agree with TRBD2. CDR3 residues: CASSVRGTSVDEQYF. The CDR3 nucleotides are TGTGCCAGCAGCGTCCGCGGGACTAGTGTCGACGAGCAGTACTTC.